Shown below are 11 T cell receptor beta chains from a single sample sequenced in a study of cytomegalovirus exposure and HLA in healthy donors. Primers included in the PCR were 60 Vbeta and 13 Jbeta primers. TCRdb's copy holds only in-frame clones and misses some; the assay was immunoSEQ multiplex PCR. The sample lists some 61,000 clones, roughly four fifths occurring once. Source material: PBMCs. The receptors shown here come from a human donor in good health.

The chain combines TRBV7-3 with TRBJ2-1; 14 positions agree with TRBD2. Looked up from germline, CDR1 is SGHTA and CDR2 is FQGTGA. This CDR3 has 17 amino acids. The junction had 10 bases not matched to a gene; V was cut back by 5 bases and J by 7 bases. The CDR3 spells CASSPYPGLAGVNEQFF. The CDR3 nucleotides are TGTGCCAGCAGCCCCTATCCGGGACTAGCGGGGGTAAATGAGCAGTTCTTC.

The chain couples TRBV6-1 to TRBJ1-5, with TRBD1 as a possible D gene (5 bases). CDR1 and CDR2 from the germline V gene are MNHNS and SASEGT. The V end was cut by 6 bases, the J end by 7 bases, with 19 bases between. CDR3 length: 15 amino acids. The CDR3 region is CASSALWGAEQPQHF. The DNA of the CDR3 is TGTGCCAGCAGCGCGCTGTGGGGCGCAGAACAGCCCCAGCATTTT.

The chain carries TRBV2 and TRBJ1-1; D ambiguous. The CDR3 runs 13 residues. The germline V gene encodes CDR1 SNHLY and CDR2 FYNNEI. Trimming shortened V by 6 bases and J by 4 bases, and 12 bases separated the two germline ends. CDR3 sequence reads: CASRAAASTEAFF. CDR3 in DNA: TGTGCCAGCAGGGCGGCCGCGAGCACTGAAGCTTTCTTT. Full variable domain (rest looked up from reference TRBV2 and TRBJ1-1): EPEVTQTPSHQVTQMGQEVILRCVPISNHLYFYWYRQILGQKVEFLVSFYNNEISEKSEIFDDQFSVERPDGSNFTLKIRSTKLEDSAMYFCASRAAASTEAFFGQGTRLTVV.

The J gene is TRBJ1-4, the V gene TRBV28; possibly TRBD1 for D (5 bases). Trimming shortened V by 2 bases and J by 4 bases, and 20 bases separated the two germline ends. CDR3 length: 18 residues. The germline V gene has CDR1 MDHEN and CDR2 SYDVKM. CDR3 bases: TGTGCCAGCAGTTTACGGGGGACCGCAGGGCTCGTTAATGAAAAACTGTTTTTT. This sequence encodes CASSLRGTAGLVNEKLFF.

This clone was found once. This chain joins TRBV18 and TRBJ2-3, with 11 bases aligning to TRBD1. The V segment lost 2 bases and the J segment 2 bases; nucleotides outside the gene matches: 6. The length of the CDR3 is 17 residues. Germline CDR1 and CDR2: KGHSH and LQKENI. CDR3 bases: TGTGCCAGCTCACCAGGGGGACAGGGGGATTCCACAGATACGCAGTATTTT. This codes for CASSPGGQGDSTDTQYF. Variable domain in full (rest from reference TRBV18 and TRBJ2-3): NAGVMQNPRHLVRRRGQEARLRCSPMKGHSHVYWYRQLPEEGLKFMVYLQKENIIDESGMPKERFSAEFPKEGPSILRIQQVVRGDSAAYFCASSPGGQGDSTDTQYFGPGTRLTVL.

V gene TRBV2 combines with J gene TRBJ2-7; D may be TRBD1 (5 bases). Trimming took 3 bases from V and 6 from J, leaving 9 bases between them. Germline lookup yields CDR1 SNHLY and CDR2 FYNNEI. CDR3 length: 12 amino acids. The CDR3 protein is CASSDRVGEQYF. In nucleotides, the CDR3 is TGTGCCAGCAGTGACAGGGTTGGCGAGCAGTACTTC. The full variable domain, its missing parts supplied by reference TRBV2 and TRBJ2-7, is EPEVTQTPSHQVTQMGQEVILRCVPISNHLYFYWYRQILGQKVEFLVSFYNNEISEKSEIFDDQFSVERPDGSNFTLKIRSTKLEDSAMYFCASSDRVGEQYFGPGTRLTVT.

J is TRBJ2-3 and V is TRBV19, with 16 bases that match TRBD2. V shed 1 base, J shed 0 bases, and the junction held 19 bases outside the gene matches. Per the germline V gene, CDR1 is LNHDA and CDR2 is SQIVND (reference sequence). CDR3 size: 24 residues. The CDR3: CASSIGRGTSGGAESYSSTDTQYF. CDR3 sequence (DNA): TGTGCCAGTAGTATAGGGAGAGGGACTAGCGGGGGGGCCGAATCATACTCTAGCACAGATACGCAGTATTTT.

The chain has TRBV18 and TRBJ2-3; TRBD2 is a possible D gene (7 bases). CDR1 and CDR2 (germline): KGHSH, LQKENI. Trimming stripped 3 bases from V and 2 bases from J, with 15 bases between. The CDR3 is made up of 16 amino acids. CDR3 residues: CASSPVGGPLTDTQYF. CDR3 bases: TGTGCCAGCTCACCGGTGGGGGGGCCGCTCACAGATACGCAGTATTTT.

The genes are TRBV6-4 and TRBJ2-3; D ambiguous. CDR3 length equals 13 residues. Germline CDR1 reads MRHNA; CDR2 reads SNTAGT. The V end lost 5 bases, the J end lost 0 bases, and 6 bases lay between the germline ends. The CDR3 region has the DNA TGTGCCAGCAGTCTCGAGAGCACAGATACGCAGTATTTT. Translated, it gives CASSLESTDTQYF.

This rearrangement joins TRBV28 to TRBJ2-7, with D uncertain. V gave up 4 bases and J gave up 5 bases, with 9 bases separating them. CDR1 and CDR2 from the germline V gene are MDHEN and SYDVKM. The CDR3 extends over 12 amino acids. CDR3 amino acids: CASSSAVDEQYF. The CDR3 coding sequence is TGTGCCAGCAGTTCCGCAGTTGACGAGCAGTACTTC.

In DNA form, the CDR3 reads TGTGCCAGCACCTCGGGTAGAGCCCCTTATAACTATGGCTACACCTTC. This gives the protein CASTSGRAPYNYGYTF. The rearrangement links TRBV28 to TRBJ1-2; D ambiguous. Germline V gene sequence: CDR1 MDHEN, CDR2 SYDVKM. Trimming stripped 7 bases from V and 1 base from J, with 19 bases between. CDR3 length equals 16 residues.